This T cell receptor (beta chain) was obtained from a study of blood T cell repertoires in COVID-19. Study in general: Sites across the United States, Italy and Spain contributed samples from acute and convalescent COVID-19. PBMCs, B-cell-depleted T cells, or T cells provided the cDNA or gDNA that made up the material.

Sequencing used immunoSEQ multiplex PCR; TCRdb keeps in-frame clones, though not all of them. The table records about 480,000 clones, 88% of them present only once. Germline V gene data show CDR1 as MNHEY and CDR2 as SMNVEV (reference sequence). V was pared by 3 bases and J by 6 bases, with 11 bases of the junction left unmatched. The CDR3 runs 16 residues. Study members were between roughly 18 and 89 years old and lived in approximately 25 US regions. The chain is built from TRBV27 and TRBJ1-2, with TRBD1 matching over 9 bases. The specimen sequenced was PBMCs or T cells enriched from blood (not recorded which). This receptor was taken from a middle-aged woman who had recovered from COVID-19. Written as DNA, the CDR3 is TGTGCCAGCAGTTTGTTCTGGGACAGGGAATCTCATGGCTACACCTTC. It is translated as CASSLFWDRESHGYTF.